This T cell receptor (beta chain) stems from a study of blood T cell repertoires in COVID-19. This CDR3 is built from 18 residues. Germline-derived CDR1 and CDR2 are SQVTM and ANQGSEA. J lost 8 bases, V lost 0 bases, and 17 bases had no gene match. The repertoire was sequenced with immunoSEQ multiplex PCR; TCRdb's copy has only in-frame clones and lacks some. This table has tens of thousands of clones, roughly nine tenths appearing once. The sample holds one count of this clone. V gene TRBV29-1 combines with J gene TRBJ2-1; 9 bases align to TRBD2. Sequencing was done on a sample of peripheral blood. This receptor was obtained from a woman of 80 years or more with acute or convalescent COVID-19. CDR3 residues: CSVEDVGAGGLWSDEQFF. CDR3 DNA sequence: TGCAGCGTTGAAGATGTTGGGGCGGGAGGGCTATGGAGCGATGAGCAGTTCTTC.